These T cell receptor beta chains were read from a single sample in a study of blood T cell repertoires in COVID-19. Repertoires were generated with immunoSEQ multiplex PCR, while TCRdb's copy carries only in-frame clones and drops some. In the table there are about 130,000 clones, around 83% of which are singletons. What was sequenced was PBMCs or T cells enriched from blood (not recorded which). The receptors were sampled from a man aged 25 to 40 who had recovered from COVID-19. The CDR3 runs from the conserved cysteine through the conserved F or W. The order of the fields is V gene, J gene, clone size, D gene, CDR3 DNA, CDR3 protein. The D gene is left open where the match is weak. Size is omitted from some rows. Given values are once, few, many or a class for expanded clones.

V gene: TRBV5-4; J gene: TRBJ1-3; clone size: NA; D gene: NA; CDR3 DNA: TGTGCCAGCAGCTTGGATCCGGGTGGGAACACCATATATTTT; CDR3 protein: CASSLDPGGNTIYF
V gene: TRBV19; J gene: TRBJ1-1; clone size: once; D gene: NA; CDR3 DNA: TGTGCCAGTAGTATAGGGGCAGGCTACACTGAAGCTTTCTTT; CDR3 protein: CASSIGAGYTEAFF
V gene: TRBV7-2; J gene: TRBJ1-6; clone size: few; D gene: TRBD1; CDR3 DNA: TGTGCCAGCAGCTTAGGGCCAGGGGGTGGCTCACCCCTCCACTTT; CDR3 protein: CASSLGPGGGSPLHF
V gene: TRBV5-1; J gene: TRBJ2-3; clone size: once; D gene: TRBD2; CDR3 DNA: TGCGCCAGCAGCCCGCGGGGGGCCGGCACAGATACGCAGTATTTT; CDR3 protein: CASSPRGAGTDTQYF
V gene: TRBV27; J gene: TRBJ1-1; clone size: NA; D gene: TRBD1; CDR3 DNA: TGTGCCAGCAGTTTACGGAAGGGGGCGCGGAACACTGAAGCTTTCTTT; CDR3 protein: CASSLRKGARNTEAFF
V gene: TRBV6-5; J gene: TRBJ1-2; clone size: few; D gene: NA; CDR3 DNA: TGTGCCACTCGGATACCTACGGGTCAAAGCTACACCTTC; CDR3 protein: CATRIPTGQSYTF
V gene: TRBV12-3/TRBV12-4; J gene: TRBJ1-5; clone size: NA; D gene: NA; CDR3 DNA: TGTGCCAGCAGTCCCTACTATTACCAGCCCCAGCATTTT; CDR3 protein: CASSPYYYQPQHF
V gene: TRBV5-1; J gene: TRBJ1-4; clone size: NA; D gene: NA; CDR3 DNA: TGCGCCAGCAGCTTGGCCGCGGGGGCCGATGAAAAACTGTTTTTT; CDR3 protein: CASSLAAGADEKLFF
V gene: TRBV2; J gene: TRBJ2-2; clone size: once; D gene: NA; CDR3 DNA: TGTGCCAGCAGGAACCGGGGATACACCGGGGAGCTGTTTTTT; CDR3 protein: CASRNRGYTGELFF
V gene: TRBV5-1; J gene: TRBJ2-6; clone size: NA; D gene: NA; CDR3 DNA: TGCGCCAGCAGCTCCACAGGGACGGCTGGGGCCAACGTCCTGACTTTC; CDR3 protein: CASSSTGTAGANVLTF
V gene: TRBV19; J gene: TRBJ1-5; clone size: NA; D gene: NA; CDR3 DNA: TGTGCCAGTAGTATAAGGGAGGGTGGGGTCGGGCCCCAGCATTTT; CDR3 protein: CASSIREGGVGPQHF
V gene: TRBV3-1/TRBV3-2; J gene: TRBJ2-1; clone size: once; D gene: TRBD2; CDR3 DNA: TGTGCCAGCAGACTAGCGGGAGGGCGGGATGAGCAGTTCTTC; CDR3 protein: CASRLAGGRDEQFF
V gene: TRBV3-1/TRBV3-2; J gene: TRBJ1-1; clone size: NA; D gene: TRBD1; CDR3 DNA: TGTGCCAGCAGCCAAGAAGGGACAGGGGTGAACACTGAAGCTTTCTTT; CDR3 protein: CASSQEGTGVNTEAFF
V gene: TRBV19; J gene: TRBJ2-2; clone size: NA; D gene: TRBD2; CDR3 DNA: TGTGCCAGTAGTATACTAGCGGGGGGGCCCGGGGAGCTGTTTTTT; CDR3 protein: CASSILAGGPGELFF
V gene: TRBV27; J gene: TRBJ1-5; clone size: NA; D gene: TRBD1; CDR3 DNA: TGTGCCAGCAGGGACAGGAGGTTGGATCAGCCCCAGCATTTT; CDR3 protein: CASRDRRLDQPQHF
V gene: TRBV9; J gene: TRBJ2-2; clone size: NA; D gene: TRBD1; CDR3 DNA: TGTGCCAGCAGCCCGACGACAGGGGGTGCTAACACCGGGGAGCTGTTTTTT; CDR3 protein: CASSPTTGGANTGELFF
V gene: TRBV30; J gene: TRBJ2-5; clone size: NA; D gene: NA; CDR3 DNA: TGTGCCTGGAGTGCGGGACTGAAAGAGACCCAGTACTTC; CDR3 protein: CAWSAGLKETQYF
V gene: TRBV2; J gene: TRBJ2-2; clone size: NA; D gene: TRBD2; CDR3 DNA: TGTGCCAGCGGGGCGGGAGGGCCTACAAGCACCGGGGAGCTGTTTTTT; CDR3 protein: CASGAGGPTSTGELFF
V gene: TRBV6-5; J gene: TRBJ2-7; clone size: NA; D gene: TRBD1; CDR3 DNA: TGTGCCAGCAACTCTGTTAGGGACAGGGTATACGAGCAGTACTTC; CDR3 protein: CASNSVRDRVYEQYF
V gene: TRBV4-1; J gene: TRBJ2-7; clone size: few; D gene: NA; CDR3 DNA: TGCGCCAGCAGCCAAGCTATTACTTACGAGCAGTACTTC; CDR3 protein: CASSQAITYEQYF
V gene: TRBV18; J gene: TRBJ2-1; clone size: few; D gene: TRBD2; CDR3 DNA: TGTGCCAGCTCACGAGGCGGGAGCGGGAATGAGCAGTTCTTC; CDR3 protein: CASSRGGSGNEQFF
V gene: TRBV28; J gene: TRBJ1-6; clone size: NA; D gene: NA; CDR3 DNA: TGTGCCAGCAGTTTACTATATGGGGGGACGGATTATAATTCACCCCTCCACTTT; CDR3 protein: CASSLLYGGTDYNSPLHF
V gene: TRBV29-1; J gene: TRBJ2-2; clone size: NA; D gene: NA; CDR3 DNA: TGCAGCGTGGGGGGATTTCGGGCGGGGACCGGGGAGCTGTTTTTT; CDR3 protein: CSVGGFRAGTGELFF
V gene: TRBV27; J gene: TRBJ2-2; clone size: NA; D gene: TRBD1; CDR3 DNA: TGTGCCAGCAGAACGGGACAGGCGAACACCGGGGAGCTGTTTTTT; CDR3 protein: CASRTGQANTGELFF
V gene: TRBV20-1; J gene: TRBJ2-1; clone size: NA; D gene: NA; CDR3 DNA: TGCAGTGCTACCCGCGGGGTCGAGCAGTTCTTC; CDR3 protein: CSATRGVEQFF
V gene: TRBV6-6; J gene: TRBJ2-3; clone size: NA; D gene: NA; CDR3 DNA: TGTGCCAGCAGTCAAACTCAAAGCGGAGCCCGCACAGATACGCAGTATTTT; CDR3 protein: CASSQTQSGARTDTQYF
V gene: TRBV5-1; J gene: TRBJ1-1; clone size: NA; D gene: NA; CDR3 DNA: TGCGCCAGCAGCTTGGACCCCCTGAGGGACACTGAAGCTTTCTTT; CDR3 protein: CASSLDPLRDTEAFF
V gene: TRBV30; J gene: TRBJ2-1; clone size: NA; D gene: TRBD1; CDR3 DNA: TGTGCCTGGACCAAGGGACAGGGGACCTACAATGAGCAGTTCTTC; CDR3 protein: CAWTKGQGTYNEQFF
V gene: TRBV7-8; J gene: TRBJ1-4; clone size: NA; D gene: NA; CDR3 DNA: TGTGCCAGCAGCTTAGTTGTGGGGCAGGGGAGTAATGAAAAACTGTTTTTT; CDR3 protein: CASSLVVGQGSNEKLFF
V gene: TRBV19; J gene: TRBJ2-7; clone size: NA; D gene: TRBD2; CDR3 DNA: TGTGCCTCGGGACTAGCCCACGAGCAGTACTTC; CDR3 protein: CASGLAHEQYF
V gene: TRBV2; J gene: TRBJ1-2; clone size: once; D gene: NA; CDR3 DNA: TGTGCCATTGGAGCGGGCGTGAGCTACACCTTC; CDR3 protein: CAIGAGVSYTF
V gene: TRBV2; J gene: TRBJ2-5; clone size: NA; D gene: NA; CDR3 DNA: TGTGCCAGCAGGGGGGGGCACCAAGAGACCCAGTACTTC; CDR3 protein: CASRGGHQETQYF
V gene: TRBV27; J gene: TRBJ1-2; clone size: NA; D gene: NA; CDR3 DNA: TGTGCCAGCAGTCCGGACAGAAACTATGGCTACACCTTC; CDR3 protein: CASSPDRNYGYTF
V gene: TRBV19; J gene: TRBJ2-1; clone size: once; D gene: NA; CDR3 DNA: TGTGCCAGTAGTACATCAGGGACTCCGCACAATGAGCAGTTCTTC; CDR3 protein: CASSTSGTPHNEQFF
V gene: TRBV28; J gene: TRBJ1-4; clone size: once; D gene: TRBD1; CDR3 DNA: TGTGCCAGCAGTTTCCAGGGGGCGAGCGATGAAAAACTGTTTTTT; CDR3 protein: CASSFQGASDEKLFF
V gene: TRBV29-1; J gene: TRBJ2-3; clone size: NA; D gene: NA; CDR3 DNA: TGCAGCGTTCTTTTTCCGGGGGCAGATACGCAGTATTTT; CDR3 protein: CSVLFPGADTQYF
V gene: TRBV5-4; J gene: TRBJ1-6; clone size: many; D gene: NA; CDR3 DNA: TGTGCCAGCAGCATAGACAGTAATTCACCCCTCCACTTT; CDR3 protein: CASSIDSNSPLHF
V gene: TRBV12-3/TRBV12-4; J gene: TRBJ1-1; clone size: NA; D gene: NA; CDR3 DNA: TGTGCCAGCAGCCCCGAGAGGAACACTGAAGCTTTCTTT; CDR3 protein: CASSPERNTEAFF
V gene: TRBV5-1; J gene: TRBJ1-1; clone size: NA; D gene: TRBD1; CDR3 DNA: TGCGCCAGCAGCTTGGCGAGACAGGGGGAAACTGAAGCTTTCTTT; CDR3 protein: CASSLARQGETEAFF
V gene: TRBV6-5; J gene: TRBJ1-2; clone size: NA; D gene: TRBD1; CDR3 DNA: TGTGCCAGCAGTTACTCTACAGGGGGATATGGCTACACCTTC; CDR3 protein: CASSYSTGGYGYTF
V gene: TRBV6-5; J gene: TRBJ1-1; clone size: NA; D gene: TRBD1; CDR3 DNA: TGTGCCAGCAGTTTGGAGGGGGCTTACTCTGAAGCTTTCTTT; CDR3 protein: CASSLEGAYSEAFF
V gene: TRBV5-4; J gene: TRBJ1-1; clone size: NA; D gene: NA; CDR3 DNA: TGTGCCAGCAGCTTGGGTTGGGGCGGGATGAACACTGAAGCTTTCTTT; CDR3 protein: CASSLGWGGMNTEAFF
V gene: TRBV7-6; J gene: TRBJ1-1; clone size: NA; D gene: NA; CDR3 DNA: TGTGCCAGCAGCCCTTCACATACGGGCACTGAAGCTTTCTTT; CDR3 protein: CASSPSHTGTEAFF
V gene: TRBV3-1/TRBV3-2; J gene: TRBJ2-1; clone size: NA; D gene: NA; CDR3 DNA: TGTGCCAGCAGCCAAGATAACAGGGACAATGAGCAGTTCTTC; CDR3 protein: CASSQDNRDNEQFF
V gene: TRBV19; J gene: TRBJ2-3; clone size: NA; D gene: NA; CDR3 DNA: TGTGCCAGCAAGCCCCGGGGCACAGATACGCAGTATTTT; CDR3 protein: CASKPRGTDTQYF
V gene: TRBV19; J gene: TRBJ1-1; clone size: NA; D gene: TRBD1; CDR3 DNA: TGTGCCAGTACGGTCGGAGGGGGCGAGAAGAACACTGAAGCTTTCTTT; CDR3 protein: CASTVGGGEKNTEAFF
V gene: TRBV9; J gene: TRBJ2-1; clone size: NA; D gene: NA; CDR3 DNA: TGTGCCAGCAGCACCGAAGAAGAGATGAGCAATGAGCAGTTCTTC; CDR3 protein: CASSTEEEMSNEQFF
V gene: TRBV28; J gene: TRBJ1-1; clone size: NA; D gene: TRBD1; CDR3 DNA: TGTGCCAGCAATCCACCGGGACAGGAGGATGAAGCTTTCTTT; CDR3 protein: CASNPPGQEDEAFF
V gene: TRBV4-1; J gene: TRBJ1-1; clone size: NA; D gene: TRBD1; CDR3 DNA: TGCGCCAGCGCCACAGGGGTAGGCACTGAAGCTTTCTTT; CDR3 protein: CASATGVGTEAFF
V gene: TRBV5-1; J gene: TRBJ2-5; clone size: once; D gene: NA; CDR3 DNA: TGCGCCAGCAGCTTGGGGCAGGGAGGATTGGAGACCCAGTACTTC; CDR3 protein: CASSLGQGGLETQYF
V gene: TRBV7-8; J gene: TRBJ1-1; clone size: NA; D gene: TRBD1; CDR3 DNA: TGTGCCAGCAGCTGGGACAGGGGGCTGGTAACTGAAGCTTTCTTT; CDR3 protein: CASSWDRGLVTEAFF
V gene: TRBV12-3/TRBV12-4; J gene: TRBJ1-4; clone size: NA; D gene: NA; CDR3 DNA: TGTGCCAGCAGTTGGAGGGACCGTCCATCGGTTTTT; CDR3 protein: CASSWRDRPSVF
V gene: TRBV2; J gene: TRBJ1-2; clone size: NA; D gene: NA; CDR3 DNA: TGTGCCAGCAGTGGAGTCACCTTCTATGGCTACACCTTC; CDR3 protein: CASSGVTFYGYTF
V gene: TRBV4-1; J gene: TRBJ2-5; clone size: NA; D gene: TRBD2; CDR3 DNA: TGCGCCAGCAGCTGGACTAGCGGGTACCAAGAGACCCAGTACTTC; CDR3 protein: CASSWTSGYQETQYF
V gene: TRBV6-4; J gene: TRBJ2-2; clone size: few; D gene: NA; CDR3 DNA: TGTGCCAGCAGTGACTCACGAGGGCCCGGGGAGCTGTTTTTT; CDR3 protein: CASSDSRGPGELFF
V gene: TRBV25-1; J gene: TRBJ2-2; clone size: NA; D gene: NA; CDR3 DNA: TGTGCCAGCAGAGATGACACAATCACCGGGGAGCTGTTTTTT; CDR3 protein: CASRDDTITGELFF
V gene: TRBV5-6; J gene: TRBJ1-5; clone size: NA; D gene: NA; CDR3 DNA: TGTGCCAGCAGCTTGGGTCATAGAAGCAATCAGCCCCAGCATTTT; CDR3 protein: CASSLGHRSNQPQHF
V gene: TRBV7-9; J gene: TRBJ2-7; clone size: NA; D gene: TRBD1; CDR3 DNA: TGTGCCAGCAGCTTAGGACAGGGCGGCGAGCAGTACTTC; CDR3 protein: CASSLGQGGEQYF